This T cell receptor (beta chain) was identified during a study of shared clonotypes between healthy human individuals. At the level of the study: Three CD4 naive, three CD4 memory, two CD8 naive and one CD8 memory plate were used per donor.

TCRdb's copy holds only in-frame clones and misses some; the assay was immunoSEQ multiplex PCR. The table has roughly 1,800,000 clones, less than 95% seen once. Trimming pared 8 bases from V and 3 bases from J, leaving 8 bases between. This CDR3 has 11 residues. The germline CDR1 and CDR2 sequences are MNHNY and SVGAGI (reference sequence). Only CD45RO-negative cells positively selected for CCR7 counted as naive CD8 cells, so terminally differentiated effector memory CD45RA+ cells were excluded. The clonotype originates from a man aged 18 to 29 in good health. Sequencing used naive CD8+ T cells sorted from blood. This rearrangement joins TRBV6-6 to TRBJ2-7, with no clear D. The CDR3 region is CASGPRYEQYF. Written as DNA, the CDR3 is TGTGCCAGCGGGCCACGCTACGAGCAGTACTTC.